This T cell receptor (beta chain) was recovered during a study of cytomegalovirus exposure and HLA in healthy donors. Study overall: In a previous analysis, some 120 million unique TCR beta sequences were found from 150 million to 200 million T cells.

This clone was found once. Its matching antigen is unknown. The sample carries other DNA sequences with the same CDR3. The CDR3 covers 14 residues. Trimming at V came to 4 bases and at J to 5 bases, leaving 6 bases not matched to a gene. Per the germline V gene, CDR1 is SGHRS and CDR2 is YFSETQ. Study results and limitations: A later analysis linked a missense variant in DCLRE1C to the trimming of TCR beta V and J genes. Confirmation in vitro established that three CMV-associated chains were specific for CMV antigens.

The PCR made use of 60 Vbeta and 13 Jbeta primers. Generated by immunoSEQ multiplex PCR, the TCRdb table keeps only in-frame clones and is missing some. The repertoire holds about 160,000 clones, with 75% to 85% as singletons. The rearrangement uses TRBV5-1 and TRBJ1-1; 9 nucleotides agree with TRBD1. The receptor was isolated from a man aged 45-65 years in good health and CMV-seropositive. Material for sequencing was PBMCs. The CDR3 nucleotides are TGCGCCAGCAGCCGCACAGGGGGCGTTACTGAAGCTTTCTTT. Its translation is CASSRTGGVTEAFF.